Detailed here is one T cell receptor beta chain. The antigen is undetermined. Production of TCR cDNA was by 5'RACE template switching, which also added a universal primer site and UMIs. TCRdb re-derived calls from the 5' RACE reads in MiXCR, one entry per CDR3 protein. The sample lists a few hundred thousand distinct CDR3 sequences, roughly 4.3% seen once, with 20% to 25% in the top ten. Per germline, CDR1 MNHEY and CDR2 SVGEGT. The CDR3 spans 14 residues. With 6 bases removed from V and 4 bases from J, the gap between germline ends came to 16 bases. The data belong to a study of T cells after yellow fever vaccination. The study's findings and limits: Detected again after the booster were most primary-vaccination clones, at 96% CD4 and approximately 90% CD8. Contaminants from the bulk population, in the form of abundant clonotypes, could be found in FACS-sorted repertoires. The secondary response was weaker but peaked faster, day 5 versus 15.

The chain joins TRBV6-2 or TRBV6-3 to TRBJ2-7, with D perhaps being TRBD1 or TRBD2 (6 bases each). The sample consisted of PBMCs, taken 5 days after the yellow fever booster vaccination. The receptor was isolated from a man aged 18 to 30 who received the YFV17D yellow fever vaccine. The CDR3 nucleotides are TGTGCCAGCAGACGGGTGTGGGGGGCTTACGAGCAGTACTTC. Encoded protein: CASRRVWGAYEQYF.